The source of this TCR beta chain is a study of Graves' ophthalmopathy and Graves' hyperthyroidism. Trimming took 3 bases from V and 6 from J; bases not matched to a gene: 2. The CDR3 has 12 residues. This clonotype was counted between two and nine times. Researchers took RNA transcripts and amplified TCR beta CDR3 regions from them. The first round was an RT-PCR with HTBI primers, and the second round was a multiplex PCR. TCRdb re-called the multiplex PCR reads through MiXCR, storing one row per CDR3 protein. Here the sample spans some 520,000 distinct CDR3 sequences, approximately 15% being singletons.

The V gene is TRBV12-3 or TRBV12-4, the J gene TRBJ2-7; TRBD2 matches at 7 bases. The TCR originated in a woman younger than 45 with Graves' ophthalmopathy. The source material was blood. The CDR3 sequence is CASSFGRGEQYF. CDR3 bases: TGTGCCAGCAGTTTTGGGAGGGGCGAGCAGTACTTC.